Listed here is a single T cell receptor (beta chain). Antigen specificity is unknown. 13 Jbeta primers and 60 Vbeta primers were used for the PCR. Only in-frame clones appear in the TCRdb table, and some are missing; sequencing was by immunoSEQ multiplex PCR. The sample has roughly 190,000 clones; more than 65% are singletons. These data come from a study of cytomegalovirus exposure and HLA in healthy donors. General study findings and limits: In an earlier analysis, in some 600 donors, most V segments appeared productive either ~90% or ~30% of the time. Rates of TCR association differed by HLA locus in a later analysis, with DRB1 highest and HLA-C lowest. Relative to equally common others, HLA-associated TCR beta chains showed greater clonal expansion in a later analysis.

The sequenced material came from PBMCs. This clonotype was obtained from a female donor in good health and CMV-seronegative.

CDR3 protein: CASSQARYSGSRDTQYF. The CDR3, as DNA: TGCGCCAGCAGCCAAGCTCGGTATAGCGGGAGTCGGGATACGCAGTATTTT. The chain is built from TRBV4-3 and TRBJ2-3, with 9 bases matching TRBD2. CDR3 size: 17 residues. Germline CDR1 is LGHNA and CDR2 is YSLEER. V gave up 1 base and J gave up 6 bases; unmatched junction bases: 11.